This T cell receptor beta chain was identified during a study of monozygotic twins with inflammatory bowel disease. As to this clonotype: Its cognate antigen is unknown.

General study points: A reduction in TCRbeta diversity (inverse Simpson) was seen in IBD patients relative to healthy co-twins.

The length of the CDR3 is 14 residues. Two rounds of nested PCR, of roughly 17 and 9 cycles, were run on TCRalpha and TCRbeta cDNA. TCRdb reprocessed the 5' RACE reads and keeps a single row for each CDR3 protein, giving no DNA. This sample's table has about 330,000 distinct CDR3 sequences. Every single donor had an approximately 2.5 ml blood sample drawn. The sample consisted of blood. V gene TRBV12-3 or TRBV12-4 combines with J gene TRBJ2-7; TCRdb picks TRBD2, but there is no DNA to check that call. The TCR was taken from a human donor with ulcerative colitis or Crohn's disease, or a healthy co-twin of an affected twin (not recorded which). The CDR3 protein is CASKTSGRNHEQYF.